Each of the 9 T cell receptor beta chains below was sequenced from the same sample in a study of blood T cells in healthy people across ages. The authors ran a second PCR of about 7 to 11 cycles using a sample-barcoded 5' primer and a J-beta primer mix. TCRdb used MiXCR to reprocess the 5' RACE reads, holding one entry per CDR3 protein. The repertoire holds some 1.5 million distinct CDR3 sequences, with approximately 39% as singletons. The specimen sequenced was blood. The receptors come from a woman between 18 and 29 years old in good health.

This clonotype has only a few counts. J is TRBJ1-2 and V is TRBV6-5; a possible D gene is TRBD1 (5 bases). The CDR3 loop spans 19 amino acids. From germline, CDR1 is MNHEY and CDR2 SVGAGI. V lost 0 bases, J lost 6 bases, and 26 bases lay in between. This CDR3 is CASSYSLRTPGMGRDGYTF. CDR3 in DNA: TGTGCCAGCAGTTACTCCCTAAGGACCCCGGGTATGGGACGCGATGGCTACACCTTC.

The CDR3 coding sequence is TGCAGTGCCCTCGGAGGGTCTAGCACAGATACGCAGTATTTT. This codes for CSALGGSSTDTQYF. The chain uses TRBV20-1 and TRBJ2-3; tentative D call: TRBD2 (6 bases). Germline V lookup: CDR1 DFQATT, CDR2 SNEGSKA (reference sequence). This CDR3 region has 14 residues. Trimming pared 6 bases from V and 0 bases from J, leaving 13 bases between.

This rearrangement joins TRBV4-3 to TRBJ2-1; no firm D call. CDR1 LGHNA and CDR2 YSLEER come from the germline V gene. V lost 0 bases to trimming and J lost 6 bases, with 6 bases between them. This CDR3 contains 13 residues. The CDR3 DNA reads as TGCGCCAGCAGCCAAGAAATCGCCAATGAGCAGTTCTTC. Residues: CASSQEIANEQFF.

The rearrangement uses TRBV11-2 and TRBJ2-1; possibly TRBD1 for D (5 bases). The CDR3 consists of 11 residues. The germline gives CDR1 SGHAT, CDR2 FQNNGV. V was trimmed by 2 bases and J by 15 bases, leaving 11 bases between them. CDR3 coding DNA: TGTGCCAGCAGCTTACTAGGGGCCCCGTTCTTC. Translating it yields CASSLLGAPFF. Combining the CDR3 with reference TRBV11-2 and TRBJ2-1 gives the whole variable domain EAGVAQSPRYKIIEKRQSVAFWCNPISGHATLYWYQQILGQGPKLLIQFQNNGVVDDSQLPKDRFSAERLKGVDSTLKIQPAKLEDSAVYLCASSLLGAPFFGPGTRLTVL.

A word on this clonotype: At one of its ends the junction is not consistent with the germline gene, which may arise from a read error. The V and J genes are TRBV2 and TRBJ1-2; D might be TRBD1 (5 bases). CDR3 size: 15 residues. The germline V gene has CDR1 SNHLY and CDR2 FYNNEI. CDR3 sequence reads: CATSESGLWDYGYTF. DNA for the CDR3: TGTGCCACCAGTGAATCAGGGCTTTGGGACTATGGCTACACCTTC.

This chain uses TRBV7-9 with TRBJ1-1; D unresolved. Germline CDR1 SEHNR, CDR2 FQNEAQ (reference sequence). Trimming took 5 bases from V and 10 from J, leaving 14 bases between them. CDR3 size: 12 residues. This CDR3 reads CASSPPMLGAFF. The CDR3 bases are TGTGCCAGCAGCCCACCAATGTTAGGAGCTTTCTTT.

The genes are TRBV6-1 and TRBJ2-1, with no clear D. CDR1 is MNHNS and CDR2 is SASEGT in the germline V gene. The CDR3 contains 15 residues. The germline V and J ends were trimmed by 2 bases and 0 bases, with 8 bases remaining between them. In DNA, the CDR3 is TGTGCCAGCAGTGAAAGGATTAGCTCCTACAATGAGCAGTTCTTC. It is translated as CASSERISSYNEQFF.

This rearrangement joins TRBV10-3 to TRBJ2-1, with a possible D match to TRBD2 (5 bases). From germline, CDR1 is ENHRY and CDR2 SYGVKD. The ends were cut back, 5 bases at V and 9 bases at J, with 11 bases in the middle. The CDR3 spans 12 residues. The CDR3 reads CAISSLASEQFF. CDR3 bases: TGTGCCATCAGTTCTCTAGCAAGTGAGCAGTTCTTC.

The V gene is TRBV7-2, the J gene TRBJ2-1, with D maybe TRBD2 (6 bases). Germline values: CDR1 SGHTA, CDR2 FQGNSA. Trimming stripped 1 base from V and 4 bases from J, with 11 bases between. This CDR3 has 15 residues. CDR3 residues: CASSLGASEYNEQFF. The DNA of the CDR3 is TGTGCCAGCAGCTTAGGGGCTAGCGAGTACAATGAGCAGTTCTTC.